This TCR beta chain is drawn from a study of blood T cell repertoires in COVID-19. Per the germline V gene, CDR1 is SGHVS and CDR2 is FQNEAQ. This CDR3 contains 12 residues. V was clipped by 2 bases and J by 10 bases, with 9 bases between them. TCRdb's copy holds only in-frame clones and misses some; the assay was immunoSEQ multiplex PCR. The data contain a few hundred thousand clones, about 90% of them singletons. Donors were grouped by their self-reported clinical history. In its sample, this clone was seen a few times. The specimen sequenced was PBMCs or T cells enriched from blood (not recorded which). V gene TRBV7-8 combines with J gene TRBJ2-1; D ambiguous. This TCR derives from a woman in her 30s who had recovered from COVID-19. The CDR3 DNA reads as TGTGCCAGCAGCTTAAGAATACTGGAGCAGTTCTTC. This codes for CASSLRILEQFF.